This T cell receptor (beta chain) was observed in a study of blood T cell repertoires in COVID-19. Trimming took 2 bases from V and 4 from J; bases not matched to a gene: 3. This CDR3 has 14 amino acids. Germline assignment: CDR1 SGHTA and CDR2 FQGNSA. Only one count was recorded for this clone. Some clones are missing from TCRdb's copy, which holds only in-frame ones; the method was immunoSEQ multiplex PCR. The sample contains roughly 100,000 clones, approximately 80% of which appear only once. Material: peripheral blood. This rearrangement joins TRBV7-2 to TRBJ1-1; TRBD1 matches 8 bases. The sequence was obtained from a human donor in a cohort sampled during active COVID-19. CDR3 loop: CASSLQGARTEAFF. CDR3 nucleotide sequence: TGTGCCAGCAGCTTACAGGGGGCGCGCACTGAAGCTTTCTTT. Together with reference TRBV7-2 and TRBJ1-1, the CDR3 gives the full variable domain: GAGVSQSPSNKVTEKGKDVELRCDPISGHTALYWYRQSLGQGLEFLIYFQGNSAPDKSGLPSDRFSAERTGGSVSTLTIQRTQQEDSAVYLCASSLQGARTEAFFGQGTRLTVV.